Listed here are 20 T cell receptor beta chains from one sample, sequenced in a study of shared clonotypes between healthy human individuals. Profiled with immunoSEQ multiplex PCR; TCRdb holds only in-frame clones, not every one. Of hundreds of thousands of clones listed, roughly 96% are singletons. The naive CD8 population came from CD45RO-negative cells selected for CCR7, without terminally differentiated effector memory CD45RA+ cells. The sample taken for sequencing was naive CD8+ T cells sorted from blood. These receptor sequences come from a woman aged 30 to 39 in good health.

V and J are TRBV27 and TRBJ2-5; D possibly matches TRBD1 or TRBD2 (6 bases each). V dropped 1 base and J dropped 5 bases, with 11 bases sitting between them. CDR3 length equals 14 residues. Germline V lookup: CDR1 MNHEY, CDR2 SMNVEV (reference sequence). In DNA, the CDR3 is TGTGCCAGCAGTTTATGGGGGGCCCTTGAGACCCAGTACTTC. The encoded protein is CASSLWGALETQYF.

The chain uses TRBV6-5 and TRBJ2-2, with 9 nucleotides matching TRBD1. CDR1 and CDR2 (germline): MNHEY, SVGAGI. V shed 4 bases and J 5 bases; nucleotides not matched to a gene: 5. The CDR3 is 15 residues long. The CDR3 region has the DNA TGTGCCAGCAGTTCCAAGACAGGGGGGACCGGGGAGCTGTTTTTT. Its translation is CASSSKTGGTGELFF.

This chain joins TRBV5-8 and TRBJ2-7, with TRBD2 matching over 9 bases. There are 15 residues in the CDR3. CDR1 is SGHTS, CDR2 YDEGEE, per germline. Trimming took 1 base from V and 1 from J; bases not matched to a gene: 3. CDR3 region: CASSLLGLASYEQYF. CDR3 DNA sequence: TGTGCCAGCAGCTTGTTGGGACTAGCTTCCTACGAGCAGTACTTC.

The CDR3 sequence: CASSYSSGSAYEQYF. As DNA, the CDR3 is TGTGCCAGCAGTTACTCCTCCGGGAGTGCCTACGAGCAGTACTTC. The V call is TRBV6-5, the J call TRBJ2-7; D is perhaps TRBD2 (6 bases). Trimming pared 0 bases from V and 2 bases from J, leaving 11 bases between. The germline gives CDR1 MNHEY, CDR2 SVGAGI. The CDR3 totals 15 residues.

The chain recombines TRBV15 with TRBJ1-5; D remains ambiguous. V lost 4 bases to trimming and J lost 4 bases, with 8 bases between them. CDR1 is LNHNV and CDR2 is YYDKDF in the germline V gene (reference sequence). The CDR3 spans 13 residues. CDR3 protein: CATSNSENQPQHF. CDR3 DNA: TGTGCCACCAGCAACAGCGAAAATCAGCCCCAGCATTTT.

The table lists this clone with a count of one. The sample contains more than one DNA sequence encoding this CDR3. The CDR3 sequence: CASSPTGNEQYF. CDR3 in DNA: TGTGCCAGCAGCCCGACAGGGAACGAGCAGTACTTC. This chain joins TRBV28 and TRBJ2-7; 7 positions agree with TRBD1. Germline trimming cut 6 bases from V and 5 bases from J; bases unmatched to any gene: 4. Germline lookup yields CDR1 MDHEN and CDR2 SYDVKM. There are 12 residues in the CDR3.

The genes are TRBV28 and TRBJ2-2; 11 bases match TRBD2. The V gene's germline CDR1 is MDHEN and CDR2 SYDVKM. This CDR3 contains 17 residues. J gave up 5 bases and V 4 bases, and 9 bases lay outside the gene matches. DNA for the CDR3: TGTGCCAGCAGTTCGGCACTAGCGGGAGTCAGTACCGGGGAGCTGTTTTTT. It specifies CASSSALAGVSTGELFF.

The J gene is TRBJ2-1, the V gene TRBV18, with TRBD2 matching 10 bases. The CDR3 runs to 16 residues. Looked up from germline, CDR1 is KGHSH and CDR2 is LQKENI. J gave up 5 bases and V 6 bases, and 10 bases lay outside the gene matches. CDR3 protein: CASSQALAGADNEQFF. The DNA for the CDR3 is TGTGCCAGCTCGCAGGCTCTAGCGGGAGCCGACAATGAGCAGTTCTTC.

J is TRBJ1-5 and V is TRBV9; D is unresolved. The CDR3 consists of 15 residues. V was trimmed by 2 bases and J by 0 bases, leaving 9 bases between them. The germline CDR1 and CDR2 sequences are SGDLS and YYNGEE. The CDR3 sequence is CASSVGVGSNQPQHF. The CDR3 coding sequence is TGTGCCAGCAGCGTCGGAGTCGGTAGCAATCAGCCCCAGCATTTT.

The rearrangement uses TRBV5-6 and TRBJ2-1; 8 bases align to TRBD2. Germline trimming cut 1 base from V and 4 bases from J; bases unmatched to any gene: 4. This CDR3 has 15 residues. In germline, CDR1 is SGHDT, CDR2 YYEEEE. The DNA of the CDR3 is TGTGCCAGCAGCTTGACGGGAGGGCTGTACAATGAGCAGTTCTTC. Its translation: CASSLTGGLYNEQFF. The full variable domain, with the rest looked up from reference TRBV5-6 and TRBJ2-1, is DAGVTQSPTHLIKTRGQQVTLRCSPKSGHDTVSWYQQALGQGPQFIFQYYEEEERQRGNFPDRFSGHQFPNYSSELNVNALLLGDSALYLCASSLTGGLYNEQFFGPGTRLTVL.

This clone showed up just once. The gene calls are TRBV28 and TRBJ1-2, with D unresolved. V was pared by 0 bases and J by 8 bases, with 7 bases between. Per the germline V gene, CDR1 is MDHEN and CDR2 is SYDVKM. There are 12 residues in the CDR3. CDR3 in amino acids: CASSLWEGGYTF. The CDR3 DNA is TGTGCCAGCAGTTTATGGGAGGGAGGCTACACCTTC.

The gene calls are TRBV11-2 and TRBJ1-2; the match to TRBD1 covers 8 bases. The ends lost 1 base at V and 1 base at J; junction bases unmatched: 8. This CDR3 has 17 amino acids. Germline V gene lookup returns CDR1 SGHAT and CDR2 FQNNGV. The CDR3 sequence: CASSLVSDRDYNYGYTF. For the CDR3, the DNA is TGTGCCAGCAGCTTAGTATCGGACAGGGATTATAACTATGGCTACACCTTC.

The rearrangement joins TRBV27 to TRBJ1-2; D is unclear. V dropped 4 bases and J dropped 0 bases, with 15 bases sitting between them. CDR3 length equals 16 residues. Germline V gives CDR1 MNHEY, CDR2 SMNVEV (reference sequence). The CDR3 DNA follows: TGTGCCAGCAGTTCCCGGCCGAACTTTACTAACTATGGCTACACCTTC. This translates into CASSSRPNFTNYGYTF.

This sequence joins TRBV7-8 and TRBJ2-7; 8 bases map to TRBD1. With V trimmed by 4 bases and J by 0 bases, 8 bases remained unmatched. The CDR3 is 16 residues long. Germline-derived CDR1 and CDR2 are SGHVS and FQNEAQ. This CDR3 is CASSSSGTGLSYEQYF. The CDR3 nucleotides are TGTGCCAGCAGCTCATCCGGGACAGGCCTCTCCTACGAGCAGTACTTC.

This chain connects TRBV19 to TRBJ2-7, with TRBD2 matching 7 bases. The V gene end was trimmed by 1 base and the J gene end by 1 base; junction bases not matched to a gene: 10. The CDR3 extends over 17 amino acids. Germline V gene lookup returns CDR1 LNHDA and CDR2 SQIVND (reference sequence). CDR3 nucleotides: TGTGCCAGTAGTATAGGGGGTCTTGGCGGGAGTTCCTACGAGCAGTACTTC. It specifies CASSIGGLGGSSYEQYF.

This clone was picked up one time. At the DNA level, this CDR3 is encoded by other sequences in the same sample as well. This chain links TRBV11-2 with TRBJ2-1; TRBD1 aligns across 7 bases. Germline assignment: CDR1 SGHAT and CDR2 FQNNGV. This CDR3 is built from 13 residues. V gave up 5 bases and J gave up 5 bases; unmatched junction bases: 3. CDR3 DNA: TGTGCCAGCAGCCTGACAGGGAACAATGAGCAGTTCTTC. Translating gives CASSLTGNNEQFF.

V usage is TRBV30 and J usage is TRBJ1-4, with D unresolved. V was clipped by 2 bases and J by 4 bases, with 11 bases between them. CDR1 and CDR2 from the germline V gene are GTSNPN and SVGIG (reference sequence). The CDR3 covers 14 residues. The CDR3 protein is CAWSPRPSNEKLFF. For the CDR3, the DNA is TGTGCCTGGAGTCCCAGGCCTAGTAATGAAAAACTGTTTTTT.

The CDR3 protein is CASSFSGRASEQYF. CDR3 in DNA: TGTGCCAGCAGTTTCAGCGGGAGGGCCTCCGAGCAGTACTTC. J is TRBJ2-7 and V is TRBV27; 10 nucleotides agree with TRBD2. The V gene's germline CDR1 is MNHEY and CDR2 SMNVEV (reference sequence). This CDR3 region has 14 residues. V lost 3 bases, J lost 6 bases, and 5 bases stayed unmatched.

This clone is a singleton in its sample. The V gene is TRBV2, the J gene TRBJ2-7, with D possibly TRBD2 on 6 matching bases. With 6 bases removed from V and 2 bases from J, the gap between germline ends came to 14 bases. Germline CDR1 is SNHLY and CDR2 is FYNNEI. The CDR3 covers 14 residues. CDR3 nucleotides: TGTGCCAGCAGCGTGGTAGGCGGGACCTACGAGCAGTACTTC. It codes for CASSVVGGTYEQYF.

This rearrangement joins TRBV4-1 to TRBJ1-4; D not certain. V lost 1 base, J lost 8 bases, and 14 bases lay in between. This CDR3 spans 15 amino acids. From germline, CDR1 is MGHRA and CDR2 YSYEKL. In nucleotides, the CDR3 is TGCGCCAGCAGCCAAGTAAGCGGACTCGTCGAAAAACTGTTTTTT. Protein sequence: CASSQVSGLVEKLFF.